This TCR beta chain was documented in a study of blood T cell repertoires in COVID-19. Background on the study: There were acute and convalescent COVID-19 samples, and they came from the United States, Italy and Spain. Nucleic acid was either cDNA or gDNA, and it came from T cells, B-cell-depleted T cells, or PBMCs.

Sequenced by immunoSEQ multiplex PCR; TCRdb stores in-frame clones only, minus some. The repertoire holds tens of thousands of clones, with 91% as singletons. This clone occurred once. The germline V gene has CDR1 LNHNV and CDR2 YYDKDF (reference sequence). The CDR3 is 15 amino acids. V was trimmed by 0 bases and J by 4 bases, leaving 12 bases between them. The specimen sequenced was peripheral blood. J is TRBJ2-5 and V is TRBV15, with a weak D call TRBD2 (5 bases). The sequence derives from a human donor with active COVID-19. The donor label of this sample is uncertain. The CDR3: CATSRDRVGRETQYF. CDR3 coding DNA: TGTGCCACCAGCAGAGATCGGGTTGGGAGAGAGACCCAGTACTTC.